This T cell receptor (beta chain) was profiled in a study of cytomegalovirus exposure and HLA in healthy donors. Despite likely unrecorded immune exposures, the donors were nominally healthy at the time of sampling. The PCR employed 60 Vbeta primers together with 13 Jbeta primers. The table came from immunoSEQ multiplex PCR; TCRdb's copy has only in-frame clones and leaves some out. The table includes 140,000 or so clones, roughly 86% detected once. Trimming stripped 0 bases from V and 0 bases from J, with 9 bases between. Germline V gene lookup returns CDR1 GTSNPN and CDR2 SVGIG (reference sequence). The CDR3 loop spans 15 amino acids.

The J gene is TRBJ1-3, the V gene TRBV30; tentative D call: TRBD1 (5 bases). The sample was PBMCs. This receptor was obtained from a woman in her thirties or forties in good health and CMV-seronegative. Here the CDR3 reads CAWSVKGNSGNTIYF. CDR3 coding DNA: TGTGCCTGGAGTGTAAAGGGGAACTCTGGAAACACCATATATTTT.